This section outlines one T cell receptor beta chain sequence together with its context. The CDR3 has 17 residues. Trimming stripped 3 bases from V and 0 bases from J, with 18 bases between. Germline CDR1 SGHRS, CDR2 YFSETQ. Sequencing used immunoSEQ multiplex PCR; TCRdb keeps in-frame clones, though not all of them. The sample lists 80,000 to 100,000 clones, roughly 92% occurring once. The data were obtained in a study of control samples from healthy donors and cancer patients. The receptor was isolated from a human donor in good health. The donor label of this sample is uncertain. Sequenced input: blood. The V call is TRBV5-1, the J call TRBJ1-1; D may be TRBD1 (6 bases). The CDR3 here is CASSYTGLGGMNTEAFF. CDR3 DNA sequence: TGCGCCAGCAGCTACACAGGGTTGGGAGGAATGAACACTGAAGCTTTCTTT. Drawing the rest from reference TRBV5-1 and TRBJ1-1, the complete variable domain is KAGVTQTPRYLIKTRGQQVTLSCSPISGHRSVSWYQQTPGQGLQFLFEYFSETQRNKGNFPGRFSGRQFSNSRSEMNVSTLELGDSALYLCASSYTGLGGMNTEAFFGQGTRLTVV.